This TCR beta chain derives from a study of T cells in Graves' hyperthyroidism and ophthalmopathy. It was RNA transcripts that yielded the amplified TCR beta CDR3 regions. A first-round RT-PCR of the TCR CDR3 used the HTBI primer set. TCRdb recomputed calls from the multiplex PCR reads with MiXCR, one row per CDR3 protein. The sample records hundreds of thousands of distinct CDR3 sequences, around 38% being singletons. Trimming pared 1 base from V and 2 bases from J, leaving 6 bases between. Germline CDR1 SEHNR, CDR2 FQNEAQ (reference sequence). The CDR3 runs to 13 residues. Used for diagnoses were clinical symptoms, serum thyroxine and TRAb, thyroid ultrasound and orbital computed tomography. This clonotype has at least ten counts.

Sequencing was carried out using blood. This chain joins TRBV7-9 and TRBJ2-7, with D unclear. The sequence was obtained from a young man with Graves' hyperthyroidism. The CDR3 protein is CASSLGSAYEQYF. For the CDR3, the DNA is TGTGCCAGCAGCTTAGGGTCCGCCTACGAGCAGTACTTC.